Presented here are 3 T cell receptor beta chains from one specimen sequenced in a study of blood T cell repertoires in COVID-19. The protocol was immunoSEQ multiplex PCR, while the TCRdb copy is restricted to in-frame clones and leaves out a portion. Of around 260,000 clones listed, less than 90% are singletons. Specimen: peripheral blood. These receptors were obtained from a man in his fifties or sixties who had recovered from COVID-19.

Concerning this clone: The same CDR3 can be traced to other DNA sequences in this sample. The CDR3 spells CASSQDRGQPQHF. The CDR3 nucleotides read TGTGCCAGCAGCCAAGATAGGGGTCAGCCCCAGCATTTT. The chain joins TRBV3-1 (or the pseudogene TRBV3-2) to TRBJ1-5; tentatively, D is TRBD1 (5 bases). CDR3 length: 13 residues. V was pared by 0 bases and J by 6 bases, with 6 bases between. Germline V gene sequence: CDR1 LGHDT, CDR2 YNNKEL (reference sequence).

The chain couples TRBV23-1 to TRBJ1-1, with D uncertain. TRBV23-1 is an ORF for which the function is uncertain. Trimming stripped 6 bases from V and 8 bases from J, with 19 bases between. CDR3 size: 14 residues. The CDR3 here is CASSPSGEDWEAFF. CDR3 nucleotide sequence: TGCGCCAGCAGCCCCTCCGGGGAGGATTGGGAAGCTTTCTTT.

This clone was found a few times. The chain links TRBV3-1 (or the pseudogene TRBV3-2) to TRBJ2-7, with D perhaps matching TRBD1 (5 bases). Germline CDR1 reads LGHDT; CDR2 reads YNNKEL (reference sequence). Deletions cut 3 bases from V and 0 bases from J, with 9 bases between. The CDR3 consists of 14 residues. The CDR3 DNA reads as TGTGCCAGCAGCCAGGGGCACCGCTCCTACGAGCAGTACTTC. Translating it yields CASSQGHRSYEQYF.